The 14 T cell receptor beta chains below all came from one sample that was sequenced in a study of blood T cell repertoires in COVID-19. Profiling relied on immunoSEQ multiplex PCR, and the TCRdb table lists in-frame clones only, not all of them. The table records roughly 56,000 clones, about nine tenths of them present only once. Sequenced material: peripheral blood. Every receptor here comes from a man aged 50 or older with active COVID-19.

The chain couples TRBV6-2 or TRBV6-3 to TRBJ2-7; the match to TRBD2 covers 9 bases. The CDR3 spans 18 residues. In germline, CDR1 is MNHEY, CDR2 SVGEGT. Unmatched junction bases numbered 13, after V lost 0 bases and J lost 4 bases. The CDR3 sequence is CASSYSIDGLAGFYEQYF. In nucleotides, the CDR3 is TGTGCCAGCAGTTACTCGATTGACGGGCTAGCGGGATTTTACGAGCAGTACTTC.

The chain couples TRBV7-2 to TRBJ2-7; 8 nucleotides line up with TRBD2. Looked up from germline, CDR1 is SGHTA and CDR2 is FQGNSA. The V and J ends lost 2 bases and 6 bases, in that order; junction bases with no gene match: 9. The CDR3 sequence is 15 residues long. CDR3 residues: CASSLRSSGTIEQYF. CDR3 coding DNA: TGTGCCAGCAGCTTAAGGAGTAGCGGGACAATCGAGCAGTACTTC.

The V call is TRBV12-5, the J call TRBJ2-1; D uncertain. V lost 3 bases, J lost 10 bases, and 7 bases lay in between. CDR1 and CDR2 (germline): LGHNT, FRNRAP. The CDR3 spans 11 residues. CDR3 loop: CASGLLWEQFF. The CDR3, as DNA: TGTGCTAGTGGTTTACTCTGGGAGCAGTTCTTC.

This clone was seen only once. CDR3 bases: TGTGCCAGCAGCTTAGAGCTCGGGACAGGGGGTAATGAGCAGTTCTTC. It is translated as CASSLELGTGGNEQFF. The rearrangement uses TRBV7-9 and TRBJ2-1; TRBD1 agrees at 11 bases. Trimming cost V 1 base and J 7 bases; bases outside gene matches: 6. The V gene's germline CDR1 is SEHNR and CDR2 FQNEAQ (reference sequence). The CDR3 has 16 amino acids. Full variable domain (outside the CDR3, taken from reference TRBV7-9 and TRBJ2-1): DTGVSQNPRHKITKRGQNVTFRCDPISEHNRLYWYRQTLGQGPEFLTYFQNEAQLEKSRLLSDRFSAERPKGSFSTLEIQRTEQGDSAMYLCASSLELGTGGNEQFFGPGTRLTVL.

The chain carries TRBV7-6 and TRBJ2-2; TRBD2 agrees at 8 bases. The V and J ends lost 3 bases and 4 bases, in that order; junction bases with no gene match: 10. The germline CDR1 and CDR2 sequences are SGHVS and FNYEAQ. The CDR3 runs 17 residues. CDR3 in amino acids: CASSFDAGGSRTGELFF. The CDR3 coding sequence is TGTGCCAGCAGCTTCGATGCGGGAGGTTCCCGCACCGGGGAGCTGTTTTTT.

The genes are TRBV6-5 and TRBJ2-5; D unresolved. Germline lookup yields CDR1 MNHEY and CDR2 SVGAGI. V lost 0 bases to trimming and J lost 6 bases, with 11 bases between them. CDR3 size: 14 residues. The CDR3 protein is CASSYSRGRQTQYF. CDR3 coding DNA: TGTGCCAGCAGTTACTCTAGAGGCCGGCAGACCCAGTACTTC.

The V call is TRBV29-1, the J call TRBJ2-2; 10 positions match TRBD1. J gave up 3 bases and V 6 bases, and 1 base lay outside the gene matches. In germline, CDR1 is SQVTM, CDR2 ANQGSEA. The CDR3 is 13 residues long. CDR3: CSVDRGDTGELFF. The CDR3 bases are TGCAGCGTGGACAGGGGGGACACCGGGGAGCTGTTTTTT.

J is TRBJ1-1 and V is TRBV4-1; 11 positions agree with TRBD1. The CDR3 is 15 amino acids. CDR1 is MGHRA, CDR2 YSYEKL, per germline. The V gene end was trimmed by 3 bases and the J gene end by 3 bases; junction bases not matched to a gene: 3. CDR3 protein: CASSHVGQGDTEAFF. CDR3 nucleotides: TGCGCCAGCAGCCACGTGGGACAGGGGGACACTGAAGCTTTCTTT.

V usage is TRBV11-2 and J usage is TRBJ2-1, with 10 nucleotides matching TRBD1. Germline V gene data show CDR1 as SGHAT and CDR2 as FQNNGV. Unmatched junction bases numbered 9, after V lost 5 bases and J lost 5 bases. The CDR3 totals 16 residues. The CDR3 sequence: CASSTGTGAINNEQFF. The CDR3 DNA is TGTGCCAGCAGCACCGGGACAGGGGCTATCAACAATGAGCAGTTCTTC. The complete variable domain, with remaining parts taken from reference TRBV11-2 and TRBJ2-1, reads EAGVAQSPRYKIIEKRQSVAFWCNPISGHATLYWYQQILGQGPKLLIQFQNNGVVDDSQLPKDRFSAERLKGVDSTLKIQPAKLEDSAVYLCASSTGTGAINNEQFFGPGTRLTVL.

J is TRBJ1-1 and V is TRBV3-1 (or the pseudogene TRBV3-2); 7 bases map to TRBD1. Germline values: CDR1 LGHDT, CDR2 YNNKEL (reference sequence). V gave up 6 bases and J gave up 3 bases; unmatched junction bases: 4. This CDR3 is built from 13 residues. CDR3 residues: CASSQTGDTEAFF. The CDR3, as DNA: TGTGCCAGCAGTCAAACAGGGGACACTGAAGCTTTCTTT.

The chain uses TRBV5-8 and TRBJ1-4; possible D gene TRBD1, 6 bases. Germline CDR1 is SGHTS and CDR2 is YDEGEE. V lost 3 bases and J 8 bases, leaving 20 bases between the germline ends. The CDR3 is made up of 16 amino acids. For the CDR3, the DNA is TGTGCCAGCAGCTCCCGTATGACAGGCGGTGAGGAAAAACTGTTTTTT. Translated, it gives CASSSRMTGGEEKLFF. The full variable domain, its missing parts supplied by reference TRBV5-8 and TRBJ1-4, is EAGVTQSPTHLIKTRGQQATLRCSPISGHTSVYWYQQALGLGLQFLLWYDEGEERNRGNFPPRFSGRQFPNYSSELNVNALELEDSALYLCASSSRMTGGEEKLFFGSGTQLSVL.

The chain uses TRBV14 and TRBJ1-2, with TRBD1 matching 10 bases. CDR1 is SGHDN, CDR2 FVKESK, per germline. V dropped 1 base and J dropped 6; count of bases not matched to a gene: 14. The CDR3 length is 18 residues. This CDR3 is CASSQVYGTGVFGDGYTF. The CDR3 nucleotides are TGTGCCAGCAGCCAAGTGTACGGGACAGGGGTTTTTGGGGATGGCTACACCTTC. The full variable domain, rest sourced from reference TRBV14 and TRBJ1-2, is EAGVTQFPSHSVIEKGQTVTLRCDPISGHDNLYWYRRVMGKEIKFLLHFVKESKQDESGMPNNRFLAERTGGTYSTLKVQPAELEDSGVYFCASSQVYGTGVFGDGYTFGSGTRLTVV.

The V and J genes are TRBV10-3 and TRBJ2-1, with 9 bases aligning to TRBD2. V shed 8 bases and J 5 bases; nucleotides not matched to a gene: 4. The CDR3 consists of 13 residues. Germline loops: CDR1 ENHRY, CDR2 SYGVKD. The CDR3 DNA reads as TGTGCCATCCGACTAGCGGAAGACAATGAGCAGTTCTTC. It specifies CAIRLAEDNEQFF.

V and J are TRBV5-1 and TRBJ2-5; 7 bases are shared with TRBD1. CDR1 is SGHRS and CDR2 is YFSETQ in the germline V gene. J was trimmed by 4 bases and V by 0 bases; bases with no gene match: 3. This CDR3 has 14 residues. CDR3 region: CASSLAGGTETQYF. CDR3 DNA: TGCGCCAGCAGCTTGGCAGGGGGTACAGAGACCCAGTACTTC.